The 5 T cell receptor beta chains below come from one sample, sequenced in a study of T cell responses to AZD1222 COVID-19 vaccine. Sequencing was performed with immunoSEQ multiplex PCR; in TCRdb, only in-frame clones are kept and a portion is missing. The sample holds 86,000 or so clones, roughly nine tenths seen once. The input for sequencing was peripheral blood, taken on day 0 of AZD1222 vaccination. The receptors were gathered from an adult in good health.

The CDR3 here is CASSQTGAGEKLFF. In nucleotides, the CDR3 is TGTGCCAGCAGTCAGACAGGGGCGGGTGAAAAACTGTTTTTT. This sequence joins TRBV6-6 and TRBJ1-4; 8 bases match TRBD1. V lost 5 bases to trimming and J lost 7 bases; unmatched junction nucleotides: 6. There are 14 residues in the CDR3. Per germline, CDR1 MNHNY and CDR2 SVGAGI (reference sequence).

V is TRBV6-5 and J is TRBJ1-1; 8 positions match TRBD1. The CDR3 is made up of 15 amino acids. V was pared by 7 bases and J by 0 bases, with 7 bases of the junction left unmatched. Germline values: CDR1 MNHEY, CDR2 SVGAGI. DNA for the CDR3: TGTGCCAGCACGACAGGGGTAACGATGAACACTGAAGCTTTCTTT. Amino acids: CASTTGVTMNTEAFF.

This clone was seen once. The chain links TRBV27 to TRBJ2-7; TRBD2 matches 13 bases. V dropped 6 bases and J dropped 5; count of bases not matched to a gene: 10. This CDR3 has 16 amino acids. Germline CDR1 MNHEY, CDR2 SMNVEV (reference sequence). The CDR3 is CASRLRGTSGNHEQYF. The DNA for the CDR3 is TGTGCCAGCAGACTGAGGGGGACTAGCGGGAACCACGAGCAGTACTTC.

The V and J genes are TRBV10-3 and TRBJ2-1; the D gene is possibly TRBD2 (6 bases). The CDR3 totals 16 residues. Between the trimmed V and J ends, which lost 2 bases and 3 bases, there was a span of 14 bases. Germline CDR1 ENHRY, CDR2 SYGVKD. The CDR3 coding sequence is TGTGCCATCAGTGAGGATGCGGGAATTCTCTACAATGAGCAGTTCTTC. Encoded protein: CAISEDAGILYNEQFF.

This sequence joins TRBV27 and TRBJ1-2; D perhaps matches TRBD1 (6 bases). The CDR3 is made up of 16 amino acids. Germline V gives CDR1 MNHEY, CDR2 SMNVEV (reference sequence). V lost 8 bases and J lost 1, with 20 bases in between. The CDR3 sequence is CASSGGGDALNYGYTF. DNA of the CDR3: TGTGCCAGCTCCGGAGGGGGGGACGCCCTTAACTATGGCTACACCTTC.